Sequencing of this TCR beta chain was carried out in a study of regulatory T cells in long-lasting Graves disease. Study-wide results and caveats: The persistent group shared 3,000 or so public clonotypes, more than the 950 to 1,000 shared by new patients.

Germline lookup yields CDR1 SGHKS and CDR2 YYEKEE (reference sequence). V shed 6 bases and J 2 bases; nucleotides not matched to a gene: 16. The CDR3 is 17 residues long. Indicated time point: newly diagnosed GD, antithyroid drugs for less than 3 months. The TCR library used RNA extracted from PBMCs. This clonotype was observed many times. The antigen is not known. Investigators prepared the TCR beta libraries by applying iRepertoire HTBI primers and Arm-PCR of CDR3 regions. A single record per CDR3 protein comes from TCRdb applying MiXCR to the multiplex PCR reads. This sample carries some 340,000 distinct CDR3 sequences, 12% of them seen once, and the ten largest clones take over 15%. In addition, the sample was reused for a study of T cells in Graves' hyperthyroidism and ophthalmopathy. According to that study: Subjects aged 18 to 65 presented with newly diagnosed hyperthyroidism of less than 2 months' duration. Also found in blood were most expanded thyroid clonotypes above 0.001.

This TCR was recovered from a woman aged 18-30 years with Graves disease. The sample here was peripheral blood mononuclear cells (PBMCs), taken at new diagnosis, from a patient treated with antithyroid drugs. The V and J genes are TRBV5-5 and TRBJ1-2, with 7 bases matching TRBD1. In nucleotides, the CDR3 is TGTGCCAGCAAGTCCCTTCTCGGGGACAGCATCAACTATGGCTACACCTTC. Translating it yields CASKSLLGDSINYGYTF.